Listed below are T cell receptor beta chains from one sample, sequenced in a study of identifying expanded T cells in peripheral blood. The repertoire was sequenced with immunoSEQ multiplex PCR; TCRdb's copy has only in-frame clones and lacks some. The sample lists 70,000 to 100,000 clones, 85% to 90% occurring once. Sequencing was done on a sample of blood. Receptor source: a person aged 18 to 75 in good health. CDR3s include the opening cysteine and the closing phenylalanine or tryptophan. The order of the fields is clone size, V gene, J gene, D gene, CDR3 DNA, CDR3 protein. A D gene is named only where the DNA matches it firmly. Clone size is given for some rows only: seen once, a few or many times, or a class if the clone is expanded.

>-|TRBV6-1|TRBJ1-1|-
TGTGCCAGCAGTGCCCCCAGGACTTACACTGAAGCTTTCTTT
CASSAPRTYTEAFF
>-|TRBV28|TRBJ1-2|-
TGTGCCAGCAGTCCCGGGACATCCGGTGGGGCCCTATATTGGGGCTACACCTTC
CASSPGTSGGALYWGYTF
>-|TRBV28|TRBJ2-7|TRBD1
TGTGCCAGCAGTCCCGGGACAGGCACCCTTTGGCAGTACTTC
CASSPGTGTLWQYF
>-|TRBV7-9|TRBJ2-5|-
TGTGCCAGCAGCTTTTTCGGCCTCCAAGAGACCCAGTACTTC
CASSFFGLQETQYF
>-|TRBV7-9|TRBJ1-3|TRBD1
TGTGCCAGCAGCTATCAGGGGGCCGGAAACACCATATATTTT
CASSYQGAGNTIYF
>-|TRBV9|TRBJ1-1|-
TGTGCCAGCAGCGTAGCCCATACGAACACTGAAGCTTTCTTT
CASSVAHTNTEAFF
>-|TRBV9|TRBJ2-3|-
TGTGCCAGCAGCGTAGTCGGTGACAGCACTAGCACAGATACGCAGTATTTT
CASSVVGDSTSTDTQYF
>-|TRBV18|TRBJ2-1|TRBD2
TGTGCCAGCTCACCACCAACTGGCGGGGGTGGCAATGAGCAGTTCTTC
CASSPPTGGGGNEQFF
>-|TRBV29-1|TRBJ1-1|-
TGCAGCGTCGACAGGACGAACACTGAAGCTTTCTTT
CSVDRTNTEAFF
>-|TRBV18|TRBJ1-4|TRBD1
TGTGCCAGCTCGCTACAGGGGGGTCCGAATGAAAAACTGTTTTTT
CASSLQGGPNEKLFF
>-|TRBV27|TRBJ2-6|-
TGTGCCAGCAGCACCAACTCTGGGGCCAACGTCCTGACTTTC
CASSTNSGANVLTF
>once|TRBV5-6|TRBJ1-5|-
TGTGCCAGCAGCTTGTTTGGCAATCAGCCCCAGCATTTT
CASSLFGNQPQHF
>-|TRBV7-9|TRBJ2-3|-
TGTGCCAGCAGCTTAACAGCAGGGCCCGAGGATACGCAGTATTTT
CASSLTAGPEDTQYF
>-|TRBV30|TRBJ1-4|-
TGTGCCTGGAGTGCGGGAGAAAAACTGTTTTTT
CAWSAGEKLFF
>-|TRBV2|TRBJ1-3|-
TGTGCCAGCCGACAGGACTCGGGAAACACCATATATTTT
CASRQDSGNTIYF
>once|TRBV6-4|TRBJ2-7|TRBD1
TGTGCCAGCAGTGACTTCTTCCTCCGGGACAGGGGGCGCATAGAGGGGCCCTACGAGCAGTACTTC
CASSDFFLRDRGRIEGPYEQYF
>-|TRBV19|TRBJ1-5|TRBD1
TGTGCCAGTAGTCACGGGACAGGGGGTCAGCCCCAGCATTTT
CASSHGTGGQPQHF
>-|TRBV19|TRBJ2-4|-
TGTGCCAGTAGTCTCCAGGGGAGAACCAAAAACATTCAGTACTTC
CASSLQGRTKNIQYF
>-|TRBV6-1|TRBJ2-7|-
TGTGCCACTAAATCAGAACTAGGGAGCTCCTACGAGCAGTACTTC
CATKSELGSSYEQYF
>-|TRBV10-2|TRBJ2-2|-
TGCGCCAGCAGTGACAGGGGTACCGGGGAGCTGTTTTTT
CASSDRGTGELFF
>-|TRBV11-2|TRBJ1-2|TRBD1
TGTGCCAGCAGCTTCCCGACAGGGTATGGCTACACCTTC
CASSFPTGYGYTF
>-|TRBV2|TRBJ2-3|TRBD2
TGTGCCAGCAGTGAAGTACTAGCGGGGGGACCCACAGATACGCAGTATTTT
CASSEVLAGGPTDTQYF
>once|TRBV4-2|TRBJ1-2|-
TGTGCCAGCAGCCAAGGCGATGGCCAGGCGGCTAACTATGGCTACACCTTC
CASSQGDGQAANYGYTF
>-|TRBV6-1|TRBJ2-7|TRBD1
TGTGCCAGCAGTCGAGGGGGCCTCCAGGACGAGCAGTACTTC
CASSRGGLQDEQYF
>-|TRBV5-6|TRBJ2-3|-
TGTGCCAGCAGCTTGCGGCCAACCACAGATACGCAGTATTTT
CASSLRPTTDTQYF
>-|TRBV5-4|TRBJ1-2|-
TGTGCCAGCGGCTTGGGTCCGGGGGCGGTTGGCTACACCTTC
CASGLGPGAVGYTF
>-|TRBV10-3|TRBJ2-3|TRBD2
TGTGCCATCAGTGAGAAGCGGGAGTTGAATACGCAGTATTTT
CAISEKRELNTQYF
>-|TRBV5-4|TRBJ2-5|TRBD2
TGTGCCAGCAGCTTCGAGTACGGCACGGGACTAGAAGGGGAGACCCAGTACTTC
CASSFEYGTGLEGETQYF
>few|TRBV7-2|TRBJ2-3|TRBD1
TGTGCCAGCAGCTTAGGGACAGGGGGCAGAGATACGCAGTATTTT
CASSLGTGGRDTQYF
>few|TRBV5-1|TRBJ2-7|TRBD2
TGCGCCAGCCGTTTGCGGGAGGGCCTCTACGAGCAGTACTTC
CASRLREGLYEQYF
>-|TRBV28|TRBJ2-1|TRBD1
TGTGCCAGCAGTTCGACCGACAGGGATAATGAGCAGTTCTTC
CASSSTDRDNEQFF
>-|TRBV7-9|TRBJ2-2|TRBD1
TGTGCCAGCAGTTCAGTCGACAGGGGACTCTGGATGAACACCGGGGAGCTGTTTTTT
CASSSVDRGLWMNTGELFF
>-|TRBV28|TRBJ2-7|-
TGTGCCAGCAGTTTTACACCCGGGGCATCCGTAGGGTACGAGCAGTACTTC
CASSFTPGASVGYEQYF
>once|TRBV5-4|TRBJ2-4|-
TGTGCCAGCAGCTCCCCAGGAGCGGAGTTTTTTCAGTACTTC
CASSSPGAEFFQYF
>-|TRBV28|TRBJ2-7|TRBD1
TGTGCCAGCCGGACAGGGACCTACGAGCAGTACTTC
CASRTGTYEQYF
>-|TRBV30|TRBJ2-5|-
TGTGCCTGGAGTGTAAGGGACCAAGAGACCCAGTACTTC
CAWSVRDQETQYF
>-|TRBV30|TRBJ2-5|TRBD2
TGTGCCTGGAGTGTACGGGTGCTAGCGGGAGTGGAGACCCAGTACTTC
CAWSVRVLAGVETQYF
>-|TRBV25-1|TRBJ1-4|TRBD1
TGTGCCAGCAGTCCGGACAGGGATAATGAAAAACTGTTTTTT
CASSPDRDNEKLFF
>-|TRBV5-6|TRBJ1-2|-
TGTGCCAGCAGCTTGGCCCCCCTGACTAGTGCAGTATATGGCTACACCTTC
CASSLAPLTSAVYGYTF
>few|TRBV4-3|TRBJ2-7|TRBD1
TGCGCCAGCGGCCCGACAGGGGGCTCCTACGAGCAGTACTTC
CASGPTGGSYEQYF
>-|TRBV28|TRBJ1-4|-
TGTGCCAGCAGTTTTGGGGGATCTAATGAAAAACTGTTTTTT
CASSFGGSNEKLFF
>-|TRBV27|TRBJ1-5|-
TGTGCCAGCAGTGTGGGTAGCAATCAGCCCCAGCATTTT
CASSVGSNQPQHF
>-|TRBV29-1|TRBJ2-5|-
TGCAGCGTTGAATTTGCCCCGGGTCACACCCCGGGCCCGCAAGAGACCCAGTACTTC
CSVEFAPGHTPGPQETQYF
>-|TRBV4-2|TRBJ2-3|TRBD1
TGTGCCAGCAGCCAAGTTCGAAGGACAGGAGCCACAGATACGCAGTATTTT
CASSQVRRTGATDTQYF
>-|TRBV11-2|TRBJ2-7|-
TGTGCCAGCAGCCCAAGTCTTGAGCAGTACTTC
CASSPSLEQYF
>-|TRBV7-9|TRBJ1-2|-
TGTGCCAGCAGCCAAACGGCATATAACTATGGCTACACCTTC
CASSQTAYNYGYTF
>-|TRBV5-1|TRBJ2-7|-
TGCGCCAGCAGCTTGGACGTTTCCTACGAGCAGTACTTC
CASSLDVSYEQYF
>-|TRBV5-6|TRBJ1-5|-
TGTGCCAGCAGCTTGGGGACCTTGGGGGATCAGCCCCAGCATTTT
CASSLGTLGDQPQHF
>-|TRBV9|TRBJ1-1|-
TGTGCCAGCAGCAGAGGGGGGGACACTGAAGCTTTCTTT
CASSRGGDTEAFF
>-|TRBV14|TRBJ1-5|-
TGTGCCAGCAGGGAAAAGCCTAGTGGGACGGGGCAATATAGCAATCAGCCCCAGCATTTT
CASREKPSGTGQYSNQPQHF
>-|TRBV28|TRBJ2-7|TRBD2
TGTGCCAGCAGTTTACGGGTCGGGGGGAACTACGAGCAGTACTTC
CASSLRVGGNYEQYF
>-|TRBV7-3|TRBJ2-1|-
TGTGCCAGCAGCCCAACCGTGGGGGCGGCATACAATGAGCAGTTCTTC
CASSPTVGAAYNEQFF
>-|TRBV9|TRBJ2-1|-
TGTGCCAGCAGCGTAGCTACTGCAGTGACCAATGAGCAGTTCTTC
CASSVATAVTNEQFF
>-|TRBV10-3|TRBJ2-7|-
TGTGCCATCAGCGGGACTGGCTCCTACGAGCAGTACTTC
CAISGTGSYEQYF
>-|TRBV7-9|TRBJ2-7|-
TGTGCCAGCAGTAGAGGTTTGGTCACCTCCTACGAGCAGTACTTC
CASSRGLVTSYEQYF
>-|TRBV10-3|TRBJ2-3|-
TGTGCCATCGAACCGGGACACAGCACAGATACGCAGTATTTT
CAIEPGHSTDTQYF
>-|TRBV7-2|TRBJ2-7|TRBD1
TGTGCCAGCAGCTTAGCCGGTGGACAGGGGGCATACGAGCAGTACTTC
CASSLAGGQGAYEQYF
>-|TRBV5-5|TRBJ1-2|TRBD1
TGTGCCAGCAGGCGGCCGGGACAGGCGTCTCATGGCTACACCTTC
CASRRPGQASHGYTF
>few|TRBV9|TRBJ1-6|TRBD1
TGTGCCAGCAGCCTAGGGACAGGGGACAACAATTCACCCCTCCACTTT
CASSLGTGDNNSPLHF